The 27 T cell receptor beta chains in this list originate from one sample, sequenced in a study of blood T cell repertoires in COVID-19. Using immunoSEQ multiplex PCR, the repertoire was profiled, and TCRdb retains in-frame clones only, with some absent. The repertoire includes some 220,000 clones, around 81% of them detected once, and about 13% sits in the top ten. Sequencing input: peripheral blood. The receptors come from a human donor in a cohort sampled during active COVID-19.

V usage is TRBV15 and J usage is TRBJ1-2; D not resolved. Germline V gene sequence: CDR1 LNHNV, CDR2 YYDKDF (reference sequence). The CDR3 loop spans 13 amino acids. The ends were cut back, 1 base at V and 2 bases at J, with 5 bases in the middle. CDR3 sequence: CATSRATNYGYTF. The CDR3 bases are TGTGCCACCAGCAGAGCCACAAACTATGGCTACACCTTC.

J is TRBJ1-6 and V is TRBV5-1, with D hard to call. Deletions cut 0 bases from V and 4 bases from J, with 11 bases between. The germline gives CDR1 SGHRS, CDR2 YFSETQ. The CDR3 length is 16 residues. The CDR3 protein is CASSLGQGEYNSPLHF. The CDR3, as DNA: TGCGCCAGCAGCTTGGGGCAAGGAGAATATAATTCACCCCTCCACTTT.

The V gene is TRBV25-1, the J gene TRBJ1-1, with TRBD1 identical over 10 bases. Unmatched junction bases numbered 7, after V lost 8 bases and J lost 4 bases. CDR3 length: 14 amino acids. The germline CDR1 and CDR2 sequences are MGHDK and SYGVNS. The CDR3 DNA follows: TGTGCCAGCGTGGGGGGACAGGGGTCCACTGAAGCTTTCTTT. Its protein product is CASVGGQGSTEAFF.

This clone has a count of ten or more. V is TRBV28 and J is TRBJ1-2, with unresolved D. Trimming took 5 bases from V and 13 from J, leaving 17 bases between them. Germline V gene sequence: CDR1 MDHEN, CDR2 SYDVKM. This CDR3 contains 12 residues. In DNA form, the CDR3 reads TGTGCCAGCAGTCCCAATCCCGGACTCAGCACCTTC. It codes for CASSPNPGLSTF.

V gene TRBV28 combines with J gene TRBJ1-2, with 7 positions matching TRBD1. The CDR3 length is 15 residues. In germline, CDR1 is MDHEN, CDR2 SYDVKM. Losses at the gene ends were 2 bases for V and 0 bases for J; bases not matched to a gene: 3. The CDR3 spells CASSLKGGPNYGYTF. The CDR3 bases are TGTGCCAGCAGTTTAAAAGGGGGCCCTAACTATGGCTACACCTTC.

CDR3 residues: CASSWTGDQPQHF. DNA for the CDR3: TGTGCCAGCAGCTGGACAGGGGATCAGCCCCAGCATTTT. The chain joins TRBV7-2 to TRBJ1-5; 9 nucleotides align to TRBD1. With 4 bases clipped from V and 5 bases from J, the junction kept 0 bases outside the gene matches. Germline V gene data show CDR1 as SGHTA and CDR2 as FQGNSA. The CDR3 spans 13 residues.

The V call is TRBV7-3, the J call TRBJ1-1; D not certain. CDR3 length: 14 amino acids. Germline assignment: CDR1 SGHTA and CDR2 FQGTGA. Between the trimmed V and J ends, which lost 1 base and 3 bases, there was a span of 9 bases. The CDR3 here is CASSLNLGDTEAFF. The CDR3 DNA reads as TGTGCCAGCAGCTTAAATTTGGGAGACACTGAAGCTTTCTTT.

This chain links TRBV18 with TRBJ2-7; the match to TRBD1 covers 8 bases. The CDR3 spans 14 residues. Germline CDR1 is KGHSH and CDR2 is LQKENI. V was clipped by 0 bases and J by 5 bases; unmatched bases: 3. In nucleotides, the CDR3 is TGTGCCAGCTCACCACCGGACAGGGCGAACGAGCAGTACTTC. Protein sequence: CASSPPDRANEQYF.

The chain uses TRBV6-2 or TRBV6-3 and TRBJ2-2, with 10 bases matching TRBD2. The CDR3 is 16 residues long. Germline CDR1 is MNHEY and CDR2 is SVGEGT. After removal of 6 bases from V and 4 bases from J, the junction contained 8 bases not matched to a gene. CDR3 sequence: CASSTSGGVVTGELFF. Written as DNA, the CDR3 is TGTGCCAGCAGCACCAGCGGGGGGGTGGTCACCGGGGAGCTGTTTTTT.

The J gene is TRBJ2-3, the V gene TRBV28; tentative D call: TRBD1 (5 bases). The germline V and J ends were trimmed by 4 bases and 2 bases, with 10 bases remaining between them. CDR1 MDHEN and CDR2 SYDVKM come from the germline V gene. CDR3 length: 14 residues. CDR3 bases: TGTGCCAGCAGTTCCCCAGGGAACACAGATACGCAGTATTTT. Amino acids: CASSSPGNTDTQYF.

The chain is built from TRBV5-1 and TRBJ2-7, with TRBD2 identical over 7 bases. CDR3 length: 14 amino acids. Germline CDR1 reads SGHRS; CDR2 reads YFSETQ. J lost 3 bases, V lost 0 bases, and 3 bases had no gene match. The CDR3 here is CASSLDPGGYEQYF. CDR3 DNA: TGCGCCAGCAGCTTGGATCCGGGGGGCTACGAGCAGTACTTC.

In regard to this clone: Other DNA sequences in this specimen translate into the identical CDR3. This chain links TRBV11-2 with TRBJ1-1; no reliable D call. CDR1 SGHAT and CDR2 FQNNGV come from the germline V gene. This CDR3 has 13 amino acids. Deletions cut 4 bases from V and 0 bases from J, with 6 bases between. The chain's CDR3 is CASSSQMNTEAFF. The CDR3 DNA sequence: TGTGCCAGCAGCTCACAGATGAACACTGAAGCTTTCTTT.

The rearrangement uses TRBV11-2 and TRBJ1-1; D is unclear. Trimming removed 6 bases from V and 0 bases from J, with 8 bases in between. The CDR3 runs 13 residues. Germline CDR1 is SGHAT and CDR2 is FQNNGV. In nucleotides, the CDR3 is TGTGCCAGCAGTCCCGGGGTGAACACTGAAGCTTTCTTT. Amino acids: CASSPGVNTEAFF.

The chain carries TRBV27 and TRBJ1-2, with 9 nucleotides matching TRBD1. Trimming cost V 1 base and J 5 bases; bases outside gene matches: 8. The length of the CDR3 is 16 residues. Germline assignment: CDR1 MNHEY and CDR2 SMNVEV (reference sequence). The CDR3 here is CASSLFYRGRGYGYTF. The CDR3 region has the DNA TGTGCCAGCAGTTTATTTTACAGGGGGCGGGGGTATGGCTACACCTTC.

This chain connects TRBV28 to TRBJ2-2; 11 nucleotides match TRBD2. The germline CDR1 and CDR2 sequences are MDHEN and SYDVKM. J was trimmed by 5 bases and V by 7 bases; bases with no gene match: 3. The CDR3 covers 14 residues. The CDR3 nucleotides are TGTGCCAGCAAGACTAGCGGGGAGACCGGGGAGCTGTTTTTT. Protein product: CASKTSGETGELFF.

The J gene is TRBJ2-7, the V gene TRBV15; D gene unclear. Trimming pared 0 bases from V and 3 bases from J, leaving 6 bases between. Germline CDR1 is LNHNV and CDR2 is YYDKDF (reference sequence). The length of the CDR3 is 13 residues. The CDR3, as DNA: TGTGCCACCAGCAGAGATCCAAACTACGAGCAGTACTTC. It yields the protein CATSRDPNYEQYF.

The chain recombines TRBV4-1 with TRBJ2-1; TRBD2 matches 7 bases. CDR1 MGHRA and CDR2 YSYEKL come from the germline V gene. J was trimmed by 6 bases and V by 1 base; bases with no gene match: 0. The CDR3 loop spans 13 amino acids. The DNA for the CDR3 is TGCGCCAGCAGCCAAGGGGGGGGCAATGAGCAGTTCTTC. Amino acids: CASSQGGGNEQFF.

J is TRBJ2-5 and V is TRBV10-3; maybe TRBD1 (5 bases). Trimming removed 3 bases at V and 5 bases at J, with 10 bases between. CDR1 is ENHRY and CDR2 is SYGVKD in the germline V gene. CDR3 length: 13 residues. The CDR3 loop reads CAISDMGRETQYF. Written as DNA, the CDR3 is TGTGCCATCAGTGACATGGGGCGGGAGACCCAGTACTTC.

The rearrangement links TRBV28 to TRBJ2-2; 10 bases are shared with TRBD1. The germline V gene has CDR1 MDHEN and CDR2 SYDVKM. With 6 bases clipped from V and 7 bases from J, the junction kept 5 bases outside the gene matches. The CDR3 is made up of 14 amino acids. As DNA, the CDR3 is TGTGCCAGCAGCACGACAGGGGGCATCGGGGAGCTGTTTTTT. This codes for CASSTTGGIGELFF.

The genes are TRBV19 and TRBJ1-2; maybe TRBD1 (5 bases). Per germline, CDR1 LNHDA and CDR2 SQIVND (reference sequence). The CDR3 is 13 amino acids. V was cut by 5 bases and J by 8 bases, with 15 bases left in between. The CDR3 loop reads CASSPGTSRGYTF. In DNA form, the CDR3 reads TGTGCCAGTAGTCCCGGGACTTCTCGGGGCTACACCTTC.

The CDR3 sequence is CASSDSSTSGRIGEQFF. CDR3 in DNA: TGTGCCAGCAGTGATAGTTCGACTAGCGGGAGGATCGGTGAGCAGTTCTTC. The V gene is TRBV27, the J gene TRBJ2-1, with 13 bases matching TRBD2. V lost 5 bases, J lost 9 bases, and 13 bases stayed unmatched. Germline V CDR1 and CDR2: MNHEY, SMNVEV (reference sequence). The CDR3 spans 17 residues.

The rearrangement joins TRBV5-1 to TRBJ2-2; D gene unclear. Germline lookup yields CDR1 SGHRS and CDR2 YFSETQ. V lost 1 base to trimming and J lost 2 bases, with 6 bases between them. The CDR3 extends over 14 amino acids. In nucleotides, the CDR3 is TGCGCCAGCAGCTTGCAATCAAACACCGGGGAGCTGTTTTTT. It encodes CASSLQSNTGELFF.

This chain uses TRBV19 with TRBJ2-6, with D maybe TRBD2 (5 bases). In germline, CDR1 is LNHDA, CDR2 SQIVND (reference sequence). Deletions cut 5 bases from V and 2 bases from J, with 13 bases between. The CDR3 runs 16 residues. CDR3 nucleotides: TGTGCCAGTAGTCCCCGGGGTCGGGCTGGGGCCAACGTCCTGACTTTC. It is translated as CASSPRGRAGANVLTF.

The chain joins TRBV4-3 to TRBJ1-2, with 8 positions matching TRBD1. Unmatched junction bases numbered 10, after V lost 0 bases and J lost 4 bases. The germline gives CDR1 LGHNA, CDR2 YSLEER. There are 17 residues in the CDR3. CDR3 residues: CASSQDIGTGTSYGYTF. The DNA of the CDR3 is TGCGCCAGCAGCCAAGATATCGGGACAGGCACATCCTATGGCTACACCTTC.

This clone turned up a few times. The chain links TRBV12-3 or TRBV12-4 to TRBJ2-1, with D possibly matching TRBD2 (6 bases). The CDR3 spans 13 residues. Trimming took 3 bases from V and 10 from J, leaving 13 bases between them. The CDR3 bases are TGTGCCAGCAGTTTTTCGGGGACTTGGGAGCAGTTCTTC. Translating gives CASSFSGTWEQFF.

The DNA for the CDR3 is TGTGCCAGCAGCGGACCGGGACAGGGGGTGCACACCGGGGAGCTGTTTTTT. Translated: CASSGPGQGVHTGELFF. The chain recombines TRBV28 with TRBJ2-2; 11 nucleotides match TRBD1. The CDR3 contains 17 residues. After removal of 6 bases from V and 3 bases from J, the junction contained 9 bases not matched to a gene. CDR1 is MDHEN, CDR2 SYDVKM, per germline.

The rearrangement uses TRBV6-1 and TRBJ1-4; possible D gene TRBD1, 5 bases. This CDR3 is built from 16 residues. V shed 2 bases and J shed 2 bases, with 12 bases lying between them. Germline CDR1 MNHNS, CDR2 SASEGT. This CDR3 reads CASSETPGRTNEKLFF. CDR3 nucleotides: TGTGCCAGCAGTGAAACCCCAGGGAGGACTAATGAAAAACTGTTTTTT.